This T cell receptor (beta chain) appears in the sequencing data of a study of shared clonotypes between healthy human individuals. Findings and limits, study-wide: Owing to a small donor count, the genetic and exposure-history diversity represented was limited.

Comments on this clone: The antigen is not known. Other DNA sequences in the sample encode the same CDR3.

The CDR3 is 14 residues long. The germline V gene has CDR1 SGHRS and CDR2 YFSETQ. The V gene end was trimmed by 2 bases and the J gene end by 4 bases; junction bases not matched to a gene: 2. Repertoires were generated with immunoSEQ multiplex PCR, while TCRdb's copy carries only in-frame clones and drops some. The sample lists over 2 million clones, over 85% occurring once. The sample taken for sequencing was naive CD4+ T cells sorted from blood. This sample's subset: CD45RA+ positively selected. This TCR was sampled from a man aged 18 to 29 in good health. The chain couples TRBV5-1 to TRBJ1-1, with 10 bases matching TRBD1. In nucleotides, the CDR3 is TGCGCCAGCAGCTTCGGACAGGGGGGCACTGAAGCTTTCTTT. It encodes CASSFGQGGTEAFF.